These 25 T cell receptor beta chains share one sample of origin, sequenced in a study of shared clonotypes between healthy human individuals. Generated by immunoSEQ multiplex PCR, the TCRdb table keeps only in-frame clones and is missing some. The table has roughly 2.6 million clones, roughly nine tenths seen once. Input material: naive CD4+ T cells sorted from blood. The sample's subset: CD45RA+ positively selected. The source is a young man in good health.

The V and J genes are TRBV28 and TRBJ2-7; D call uncertain. V lost 7 bases and J lost 2, with 12 bases in between. The CDR3 has 13 amino acids. In germline, CDR1 is MDHEN, CDR2 SYDVKM. This CDR3 reads CASTPRVPYEQYF. CDR3 coding DNA: TGTGCCAGCACCCCAAGGGTACCCTACGAGCAGTACTTC.

This clone showed up just once. The chain has TRBV4-2 and TRBJ1-2, with D possibly being TRBD1 (5 bases). The CDR3 is 15 amino acids. Germline V gene data show CDR1 as LGHNA and CDR2 as YNFKEQ. V was clipped by 3 bases and J by 4 bases, with 15 bases between them. The CDR3 sequence is CASSQPEGSGYGYTF. CDR3 in DNA: TGTGCCAGCAGCCAGCCCGAGGGGTCAGGCTATGGCTACACCTTC.

V usage is TRBV19 and J usage is TRBJ2-1; the D gene is possibly TRBD2 (6 bases). The CDR3 covers 13 residues. V was pared by 5 bases and J by 7 bases, with 12 bases between. Germline CDR1 is LNHDA and CDR2 is SQIVND (reference sequence). This chain's CDR3 is CASSRASVNEQFF. The CDR3 coding sequence is TGTGCCAGTAGTCGGGCTAGCGTAAATGAGCAGTTCTTC.

The V and J genes are TRBV5-6 and TRBJ2-2, with D uncertain. V was shortened by 2 bases and J by 3 bases, with 8 bases between the two germline ends. Per germline, CDR1 SGHDT and CDR2 YYEEEE. This CDR3 is 14 amino acids long. The CDR3 sequence: CASSFIPDTGELFF. CDR3 sequence (DNA): TGTGCCAGCAGCTTCATCCCAGACACCGGGGAGCTGTTTTTT.

This chain links TRBV10-1 with TRBJ2-3, with D unresolved. The CDR3 consists of 14 residues. The V end was cut by 3 bases, the J end by 0 bases, with 7 bases between. Germline CDR1 reads WNHNN; CDR2 reads SYGVQD (reference sequence). The CDR3 loop reads CASSEGSSTDTQYF. The CDR3 DNA reads TGCGCCAGCAGTGAAGGATCTAGCACAGATACGCAGTATTTT.

Comment on this clone: Other nucleotide sequences in the sample specify the same CDR3. The rearrangement uses TRBV14 and TRBJ1-1; D might be TRBD1 (6 bases). Germline V gene data show CDR1 as SGHDN and CDR2 as FVKESK. Trimming left V 1 base short and J 10 bases short, with 10 bases between. The CDR3 contains 12 residues. In DNA, the CDR3 is TGTGCCAGCAGCCAAGGGGGCAGGGGAGCTTTCTTT. Amino acids: CASSQGGRGAFF.

V gene TRBV14 combines with J gene TRBJ1-4, with unresolved D. Trimming shortened V by 0 bases and J by 3 bases, and 26 bases separated the two germline ends. This CDR3 has 21 residues. Germline loops: CDR1 SGHDN, CDR2 FVKESK. CDR3 sequence (DNA): TGTGCCAGCAGCCAAGAGGGAAGCACGACCCTCTACCACCCATCTAATGAAAAACTGTTTTTT. It codes for CASSQEGSTTLYHPSNEKLFF.

V and J are TRBV7-2 and TRBJ1-4; D gene uncertain. The CDR3 runs 13 residues. Germline CDR1 reads SGHTA; CDR2 reads FQGNSA. V was trimmed by 1 base and J by 8 bases, leaving 8 bases between them. The CDR3 sequence is CASSLDGNEKLFF. The CDR3 DNA sequence: TGTGCCAGCAGCTTAGACGGGAACGAAAAACTGTTTTTT.

This clone was seen just once. This chain uses TRBV5-1 with TRBJ2-2, with TRBD2 matching 7 bases. After removal of 4 bases from V and 3 bases from J, the junction contained 6 bases not matched to a gene. CDR1 and CDR2 (germline): SGHRS, YFSETQ. The CDR3 is 15 residues long. CDR3 coding DNA: TGCGCCAGCAGCACCGGACTAGACTACACCGGGGAGCTGTTTTTT. It specifies CASSTGLDYTGELFF.

To note about this clone: The same CDR3 also results from other DNA sequences found in this sample. The V call is TRBV7-2, the J call TRBJ2-7; possible D gene TRBD2, 5 bases. CDR1 and CDR2 from the germline V gene are SGHTA and FQGNSA. This CDR3 has 14 amino acids. V was clipped by 1 base and J by 0 bases, with 7 bases between them. CDR3 loop: CASSLVATSYEQYF. The CDR3 nucleotides read TGTGCCAGCAGCTTAGTAGCGACCTCCTACGAGCAGTACTTC.

The chain couples TRBV11-2 to TRBJ2-1; D might be TRBD1 or TRBD2, each matching 5 bases. CDR1 and CDR2 from the germline V gene are SGHAT and FQNNGV. This CDR3 has 16 amino acids. With 6 bases removed from V and 5 bases from J, the gap between germline ends came to 20 bases. In DNA, the CDR3 is TGTGCCAGCAGGACGTCGGGGCAGGGTGTCCACAATGAGCAGTTCTTC. This gives the protein CASRTSGQGVHNEQFF.

The chain joins TRBV5-1 to TRBJ2-1; possibly TRBD2 for D (6 bases). The CDR3 is 13 residues long. Trimming pared 4 bases from V and 10 bases from J, leaving 15 bases between. The germline gives CDR1 SGHRS, CDR2 YFSETQ. Here the CDR3 DNA reads TGCGCCAGCAGCATCCTATTAGCGGACGAGCAGTTCTTC. Translation: CASSILLADEQFF.

This chain joins TRBV30 and TRBJ2-1; 9 nucleotides agree with TRBD2. This CDR3 is 13 amino acids long. Germline V lookup: CDR1 GTSNPN, CDR2 SVGIG (reference sequence). V lost 5 bases to trimming and J lost 2 bases; unmatched junction nucleotides: 1. CDR3 sequence (DNA): TGTGCCTGGCGGACTAGCGCCTACAATGAGCAGTTCTTC. Translation gives CAWRTSAYNEQFF.

The chain combines TRBV5-1 with TRBJ1-2; the D gene is possibly TRBD1 (5 bases). Trimming stripped 2 bases from V and 3 bases from J, with 14 bases between. The length of the CDR3 is 15 residues. The V gene's germline CDR1 is SGHRS and CDR2 YFSETQ. The CDR3 sequence: CASSLGQGVDYGYTF. CDR3 nucleotide sequence: TGCGCCAGCAGCTTAGGGCAGGGCGTGGACTATGGCTACACCTTC.

The chain is built from TRBV12-5 and TRBJ2-2, with 9 bases aligning to TRBD2. From germline, CDR1 is LGHNT and CDR2 FRNRAP. Losses at the gene ends were 0 bases for V and 5 bases for J; bases not matched to a gene: 7. The CDR3 contains 17 residues. The CDR3 loop is CASGLVSGGAGTGELFF. The CDR3 nucleotides read TGTGCTAGTGGTTTGGTTAGCGGGGGCGCGGGGACCGGGGAGCTGTTTTTT.

The chain couples TRBV29-1 to TRBJ1-1; D ambiguous. The CDR3 has 12 amino acids. CDR1 is SQVTM, CDR2 ANQGSEA, per germline. Trimming removed 0 bases at V and 5 bases at J, with 7 bases between. The CDR3 loop reads CSVEERRTEAFF. The CDR3 DNA reads TGCAGCGTTGAAGAGAGGAGAACTGAAGCTTTCTTT.

The V gene is TRBV20-1, the J gene TRBJ1-1; possibly TRBD1 for D (6 bases). Trimming removed 0 bases at V and 11 bases at J, with 10 bases between. The CDR3 loop spans 11 amino acids. Germline V gene lookup returns CDR1 DFQATT and CDR2 SNEGSKA (reference sequence). The CDR3 loop is CSARDLGAAFF. CDR3 DNA: TGCAGTGCTAGAGATTTGGGGGCCGCTTTCTTT.

The V and J genes are TRBV5-4 and TRBJ2-1; no clear D. In germline, CDR1 is SGHNT, CDR2 YYREEE (reference sequence). The CDR3 has 15 residues. Trimming stripped 0 bases from V and 2 bases from J, with 9 bases between. The CDR3 loop is CASSLEGSTYNEQFF. CDR3 nucleotides: TGTGCCAGCAGCTTGGAGGGTTCCACCTACAATGAGCAGTTCTTC.

This chain links TRBV4-3 with TRBJ2-7, with a weak D call TRBD1 (6 bases). CDR1 is LGHNA and CDR2 is YSLEER in the germline V gene. The CDR3 is made up of 14 amino acids. V was cut by 1 base and J by 1 base, with 8 bases left in between. CDR3 nucleotide sequence: TGCGCCAGCAGCCAAGCACAGGGATCCTACGAGCAGTACTTC. Encoded protein: CASSQAQGSYEQYF.

This sequence joins TRBV6-1 and TRBJ2-3; D tentatively fits TRBD1 or TRBD2 (5 bases each). Germline values: CDR1 MNHNS, CDR2 SASEGT. V was trimmed by 3 bases and J by 3 bases, leaving 13 bases between them. This CDR3 is built from 15 residues. CDR3 region: CASSDPGPNTDTQYF. The CDR3 DNA reads TGTGCCAGCAGTGACCCGGGACCGAATACAGATACGCAGTATTTT.

This chain's CDR3 is CASSGLRDAVRHEQYF. The CDR3 bases are TGTGCCAGCAGTGGTCTCCGGGACGCAGTTAGACACGAGCAGTACTTC. The chain employs TRBV2 and TRBJ2-7; D possibly matches TRBD1 or TRBD2 (5 bases each). This CDR3 contains 16 residues. V was cut by 4 bases and J by 5 bases, with 21 bases left in between. Looked up from germline, CDR1 is SNHLY and CDR2 is FYNNEI.

V and J are TRBV9 and TRBJ2-6; a possible D gene is TRBD1 (6 bases). Germline assignment: CDR1 SGDLS and CDR2 YYNGEE. The CDR3 runs to 18 residues. The V end lost 0 bases, the J end lost 4 bases, and 17 bases lay between the germline ends. The DNA of the CDR3 is TGTGCCAGCAGCGTAGAGGCAGGGGCCACGGGAGGGGCCAACGTCCTGACTTTC. It specifies CASSVEAGATGGANVLTF.

The CDR3 region is CASSLVQGGRAEAFF. Written as DNA, the CDR3 is TGTGCCAGCAGCTTGGTACAAGGGGGGAGAGCTGAAGCTTTCTTT. The rearrangement links TRBV5-8 to TRBJ1-1, with D tentatively TRBD1 (6 bases). V gave up 0 bases and J gave up 6 bases, with 15 bases separating them. Germline CDR1 and CDR2: SGHTS and YDEGEE. CDR3 length equals 15 residues.

The chain joins TRBV4-3 to TRBJ2-1; D call uncertain. Looked up from germline, CDR1 is LGHNA and CDR2 is YSLEER. CDR3 length equals 14 residues. Trimming shortened V by 4 bases and J by 1 base, and 8 bases separated the two germline ends. This chain's CDR3 is CASSPQPSYNEQFF. The DNA of the CDR3 is TGCGCCAGCAGCCCCCAACCATCCTACAATGAGCAGTTCTTC.

This sequence joins TRBV7-2 and TRBJ2-4, with 7 bases that match TRBD1. Germline V gene data show CDR1 as SGHTA and CDR2 as FQGNSA. The V and J ends lost 0 bases and 3 bases, in that order; junction bases with no gene match: 5. The length of the CDR3 is 16 residues. The CDR3 region is CASSLAGGGGKNIQYF. In DNA, the CDR3 is TGTGCCAGCAGCTTAGCAGGGGGCGGAGGCAAAAACATTCAGTACTTC.